The 18 T cell receptor beta chains below were found in one sample sequenced in a study of T cell responses to AZD1222 COVID-19 vaccine. Generated by immunoSEQ multiplex PCR, the TCRdb table keeps only in-frame clones and is missing some. There are 150,000 or so clones in the sample; around 92% occur only once, and 1.3% to 1.5% lies in the top ten. The material was peripheral blood, obtained on day 0 of AZD1222 vaccination. The receptors derive from an adult in good health.

The rearrangement joins TRBV19 to TRBJ2-5; D might be TRBD1 (6 bases). Trimming pared 5 bases from V and 5 bases from J, leaving 21 bases between. The germline V gene has CDR1 LNHDA and CDR2 SQIVND (reference sequence). The CDR3 has 16 residues. The CDR3 bases are TGTGCCAGTAGTGCGGGCGCGCGGCCGAGGGGGGAGACCCAGTACTTC. Translated: CASSAGARPRGETQYF.

A remark on this clone: A read error may account for a junction end that differs from germline. V and J are TRBV15 and TRBJ1-2; no reliable D call. Germline V gene data show CDR1 as LNHNV and CDR2 as YYDKDF (reference sequence). The CDR3 contains 11 residues. CDR3 in DNA: TGTGCCACCAGCAGAGGGACCACGGCCGTATTC. Its protein product is CATSRGTTAVF.

The J gene is TRBJ1-2, the V gene TRBV6-6; a weak D match, TRBD1 (6 bases). V dropped 6 bases and J dropped 4 bases, with 12 bases sitting between them. Germline assignment: CDR1 MNHNY and CDR2 SVGAGI (reference sequence). CDR3 length: 13 amino acids. CDR3 residues: CASRQMDSYGYTF. As DNA, the CDR3 is TGTGCCAGCAGGCAAATGGACAGCTATGGCTACACCTTC.

V and J are TRBV10-3 and TRBJ2-5; 7 bases fit TRBD2. CDR1 is ENHRY and CDR2 is SYGVKD in the germline V gene. The CDR3 runs to 18 residues. V lost 4 bases and J lost 2; bases outside the gene matches: 16. CDR3 nucleotide sequence: TGTGCCATCAGTGGCTCCCGATCTAGCGGACGAACTCAAGAGACCCAGTACTTC. Residues: CAISGSRSSGRTQETQYF.

The J gene is TRBJ1-2, the V gene TRBV4-3; TRBD1 aligns across 11 bases. J gave up 3 bases and V 5 bases, and 5 bases lay outside the gene matches. Germline V gives CDR1 LGHNA, CDR2 YSLEER. The CDR3 totals 15 residues. This CDR3 reads CASSLRTGGDYGYTF. The CDR3 DNA is TGCGCCAGCAGCTTGCGGACAGGGGGCGACTATGGCTACACCTTC.

The chain recombines TRBV5-1 with TRBJ2-4; 7 positions match TRBD1. With V trimmed by 4 bases and J by 6 bases, 7 bases remained unmatched. CDR3 length: 14 amino acids. Germline V gives CDR1 SGHRS, CDR2 YFSETQ. The CDR3 reads CASSPGTDLNIQYF. CDR3 sequence (DNA): TGCGCCAGCAGCCCCGGGACAGATCTAAACATTCAGTACTTC. The full variable domain, in which reference TRBV5-1 and TRBJ2-4 provide the parts outside the CDR3, is KAGVTQTPRYLIKTRGQQVTLSCSPISGHRSVSWYQQTPGQGLQFLFEYFSETQRNKGNFPGRFSGRQFSNSRSEMNVSTLELGDSALYLCASSPGTDLNIQYFGAGTRLSVL.

The chain is built from TRBV24-1 and TRBJ2-1; D may be TRBD2 (6 bases). The CDR3 has 15 residues. The germline V gene encodes CDR1 KGHDR and CDR2 SFDVKD. Trimming removed 9 bases from V and 0 bases from J, with 14 bases in between. In DNA, the CDR3 is TGTGCCACCCAAACCCGGGGGAGCTCCTACAATGAGCAGTTCTTC. Its protein is CATQTRGSSYNEQFF.

The CDR3 sequence is CASTKDPGQYNEQFF. The DNA of the CDR3 is TGTGCCAGCACCAAAGACCCGGGACAGTACAATGAGCAGTTCTTC. The chain is built from TRBV6-5 and TRBJ2-1; 7 positions agree with TRBD1. Germline loops: CDR1 MNHEY, CDR2 SVGAGI. The CDR3 extends over 15 amino acids. V was pared by 7 bases and J by 4 bases, with 10 bases of the junction left unmatched.

This rearrangement joins TRBV2 to TRBJ1-1, with 9 bases matching TRBD1. The CDR3 spans 14 residues. Germline V gene sequence: CDR1 SNHLY, CDR2 FYNNEI. The J segment lost 5 bases and the V segment lost 2 bases, leaving 3 bases of the junction unmatched. The CDR3: CASSENRGQTEAFF. The CDR3, as DNA: TGTGCCAGCAGTGAAAACAGGGGGCAAACTGAAGCTTTCTTT.

The CDR3: CASSPSTGRGTGELFF. The CDR3, as DNA: TGCGCCAGCAGCCCCTCGACAGGGAGGGGCACCGGGGAGCTGTTTTTT. The rearrangement links TRBV4-1 to TRBJ2-2; D tentatively fits TRBD1 or TRBD2 (7 bases each). Germline assignment: CDR1 MGHRA and CDR2 YSYEKL. The CDR3 sequence is 16 residues long. V was clipped by 4 bases and J by 4 bases, with 16 bases between them.

The chain recombines TRBV28 with TRBJ1-2; D remains unclear. Germline lookup yields CDR1 MDHEN and CDR2 SYDVKM. This CDR3 region has 13 residues. Deletions cut 3 bases from V and 4 bases from J, with 9 bases between. The CDR3 sequence is CASSLVGSYGYTF. In nucleotides, the CDR3 is TGTGCCAGCAGTTTGGTAGGGAGCTATGGCTACACCTTC.

This chain connects TRBV10-1 to TRBJ2-3; D is undetermined. Germline V CDR1 and CDR2: WNHNN, SYGVQD (reference sequence). With 1 base removed from V and 0 bases from J, the gap between germline ends came to 14 bases. The CDR3 is 17 amino acids. The CDR3 spells CASSELITNPSTDTQYF. Written as DNA, the CDR3 is TGCGCCAGCAGTGAGTTGATTACCAACCCTAGCACAGATACGCAGTATTTT.

The chain is built from TRBV6-6 and TRBJ1-1, with D possibly TRBD1 on 6 matching bases. V lost 2 bases and J lost 10, with 20 bases in between. Germline CDR1 is MNHNY and CDR2 is SVGAGI (reference sequence). This CDR3 spans 15 amino acids. Here the CDR3 DNA reads TGTGCCAGCAGTTACGGGTACAGGGAAAGGGCTGGAGCTTTCTTT. Amino acids: CASSYGYRERAGAFF.

The V and J genes are TRBV10-3 and TRBJ2-2, with no clear D. The CDR3 covers 13 residues. The germline V and J ends were trimmed by 7 bases and 6 bases, with 12 bases remaining between them. CDR1 and CDR2 from the germline V gene are ENHRY and SYGVKD. In DNA form, the CDR3 reads TGTGCCATCAATGGGGATAACGCCGGGGAGCTGTTTTTT. This encodes CAINGDNAGELFF.

The chain combines TRBV6-5 with TRBJ2-2; D is undetermined. Germline V gene sequence: CDR1 MNHEY, CDR2 SVGAGI. Trimming shortened V by 7 bases and J by 1 base, and 4 bases separated the two germline ends. The CDR3 runs to 12 residues. As DNA, the CDR3 is TGTGCCAGCATAAGGAACACCGGGGAGCTGTTTTTT. This encodes CASIRNTGELFF.

V usage is TRBV20-1 and J usage is TRBJ1-4; no reliable D call. Germline lookup yields CDR1 DFQATT and CDR2 SNEGSKA (reference sequence). The V end lost 2 bases, the J end lost 8 bases, and 6 bases lay between the germline ends. The CDR3 totals 11 residues. The CDR3 spells CSARTGEKLFF. The CDR3 coding sequence is TGCAGTGCTAGAACTGGGGAAAAACTGTTTTTT.

This chain joins TRBV19 and TRBJ1-1; weak D call: TRBD1 (5 bases). CDR3 size: 14 residues. CDR1 LNHDA and CDR2 SQIVND come from the germline V gene (reference sequence). Trimming removed 1 base at V and 2 bases at J, with 8 bases between. The CDR3 loop reads CASSIARDNTEAFF. The CDR3 DNA reads as TGTGCCAGTAGTATAGCGAGGGACAACACTGAAGCTTTCTTT.

This clone has just one count. The J gene is TRBJ1-1, the V gene TRBV6-2 or TRBV6-3, with D perhaps matching TRBD1 (5 bases). This CDR3 spans 13 amino acids. Germline CDR1 reads MNHEY; CDR2 reads SVGEGT. Trimming removed 4 bases from V and 7 bases from J, with 13 bases in between. The CDR3 reads CASSLQAGGEAFF. The CDR3 coding sequence is TGTGCCAGCAGTTTACAGGCCGGGGGTGAAGCTTTCTTT.